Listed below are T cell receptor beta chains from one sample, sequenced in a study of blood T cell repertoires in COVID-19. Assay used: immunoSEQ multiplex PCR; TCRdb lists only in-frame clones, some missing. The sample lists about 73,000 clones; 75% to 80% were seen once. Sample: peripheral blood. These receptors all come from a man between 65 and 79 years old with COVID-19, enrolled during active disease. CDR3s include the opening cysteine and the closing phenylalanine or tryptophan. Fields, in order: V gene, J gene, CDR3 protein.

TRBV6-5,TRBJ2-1,CASILGTGKNEQFF
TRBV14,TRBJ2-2,CASSPGGTGELFF
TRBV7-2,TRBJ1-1,CASSFAGGVSEAFF
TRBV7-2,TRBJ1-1,CASSAQGGNTEAFF
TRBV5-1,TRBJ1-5,CASSLDNSNQPQHF
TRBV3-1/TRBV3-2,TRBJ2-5,CASSQDWGGRETQYF
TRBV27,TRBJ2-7,CASSLDPRREKGQYF
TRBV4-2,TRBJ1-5,CASSQDVRGIGQPQHF
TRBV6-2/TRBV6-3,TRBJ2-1,CASTPGREVNNEQFF
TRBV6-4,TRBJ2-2,CASRREAGVGTGELFF
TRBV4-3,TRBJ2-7,CASSQAGQGAYEQYF
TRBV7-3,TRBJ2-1,CASSSLGSGSNEQFF
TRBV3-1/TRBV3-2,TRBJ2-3,CASSPQGNTQYF
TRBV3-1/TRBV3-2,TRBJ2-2,CASSQGGNTGELFF
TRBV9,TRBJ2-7,CASSARDRVYEQYF
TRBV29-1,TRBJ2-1,CSVESAASYNEQFF
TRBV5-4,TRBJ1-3,CASSLAGPGNTIYF
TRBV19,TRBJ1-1,CASDTGLNTEAFF
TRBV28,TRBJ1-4,CASRYRVREKLFF
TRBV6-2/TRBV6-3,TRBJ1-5,CASSYETGGRGNQPQHF
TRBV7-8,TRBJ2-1,CASSLMASRIEFF
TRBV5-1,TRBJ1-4,CASSLVTGGAGNEKLFF
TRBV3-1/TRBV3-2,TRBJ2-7,CAAGGGSWYEQYF
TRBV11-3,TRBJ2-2,CASSLVGGKYTGELFF
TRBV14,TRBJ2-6,CASSHTTGFSGANVLTF
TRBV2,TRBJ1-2,CASSGTANYGYTF
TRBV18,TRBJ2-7,CASSRGTSTYEQYF
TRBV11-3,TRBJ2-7,CASSLGQGTYEQYF
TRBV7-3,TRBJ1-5,CASSLTGDQPQHF
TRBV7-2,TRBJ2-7,CASRETSGSYYEQYF
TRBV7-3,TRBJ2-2,CASSSSGLSDTGELFF
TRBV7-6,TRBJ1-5,CASSLGTGNNQPQHF
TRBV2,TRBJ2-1,CASSRTGAYNEQFF
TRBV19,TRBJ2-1,CATLGGAGQIAYNEQFF